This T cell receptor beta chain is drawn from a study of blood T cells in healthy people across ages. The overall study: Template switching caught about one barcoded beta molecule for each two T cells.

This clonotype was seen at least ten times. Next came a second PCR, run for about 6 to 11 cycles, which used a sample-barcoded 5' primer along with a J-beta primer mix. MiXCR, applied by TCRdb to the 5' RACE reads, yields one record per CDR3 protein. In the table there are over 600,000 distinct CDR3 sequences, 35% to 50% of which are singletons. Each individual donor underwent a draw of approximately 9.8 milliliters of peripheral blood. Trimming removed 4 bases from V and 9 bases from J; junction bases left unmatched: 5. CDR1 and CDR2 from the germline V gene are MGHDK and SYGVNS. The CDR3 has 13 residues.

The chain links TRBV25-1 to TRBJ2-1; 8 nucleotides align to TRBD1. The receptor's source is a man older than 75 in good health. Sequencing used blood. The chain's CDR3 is CASSGQGAGEQFF. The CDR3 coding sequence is TGTGCCAGCAGTGGCCAGGGGGCGGGTGAGCAGTTCTTC.